These T cell receptor beta chains were read from a single sample in a study of blood T cell repertoires in COVID-19. Sequenced by immunoSEQ multiplex PCR; TCRdb stores in-frame clones only, minus some. The sample includes fewer than 85,000 clones, roughly 76% of them seen just once. Sequencing used peripheral blood. The origin of the receptors is a woman aged 80 or over with active or convalescent COVID-19. Both conserved end residues are part of each CDR3. D genes are given only for firm matches. The listing skips clone size in some rows; elsewhere it reads once, few, many or a size class.

DNA: TGTGCCAGCAGCTTGGACAGGGGAACCTATAATTCACCCCTCCACTTT
CDR3: CASSLDRGTYNSPLHF
size: few
J: TRBJ1-6
D: TRBD1
V: TRBV5-6

DNA: TGTGCCAGTAGTATAGGGCGGTCCACCGGGGAGCTGTTTTTT
CDR3: CASSIGRSTGELFF
size: NA
J: TRBJ2-2
D: NA
V: TRBV19

DNA: TGCGCCAGCAGTCAAAACGGGACAGGGATAGGGACAACTAATGAAAAACTGTTTTTT
CDR3: CASSQNGTGIGTTNEKLFF
size: NA
J: TRBJ1-4
D: TRBD1
V: TRBV23-1

DNA: TGTGCCAGCAGCTGGACAGGGGATCCTAATGAAAAACTGTTTTTT
CDR3: CASSWTGDPNEKLFF
size: once
J: TRBJ1-4
D: TRBD1
V: TRBV5-4

DNA: TGTGCCACCCGACGGGGAGGAGAGAATGAAAAACTGTTTTTT
CDR3: CATRRGGENEKLFF
size: NA
J: TRBJ1-4
D: NA
V: TRBV18

DNA: TGTGCCAGTAGGCCCAGCGCCGGGGAGCTGTTTTTT
CDR3: CASRPSAGELFF
size: NA
J: TRBJ2-2
D: NA
V: TRBV19

DNA: TGTGCCAGCAGACCGGGACAGGGCACAGATACGCAGTATTTT
CDR3: CASRPGQGTDTQYF
size: NA
J: TRBJ2-3
D: TRBD1
V: TRBV6-5

DNA: TGTGCCAGTAGTACAACATACAGGGGCGGCGAGACCCAGTACTTC
CDR3: CASSTTYRGGETQYF
size: NA
J: TRBJ2-5
D: TRBD1
V: TRBV19

DNA: TGTGCCAGTGATAGAAGCAATCAGCCCCAGCATTTT
CDR3: CASDRSNQPQHF
size: NA
J: TRBJ1-5
D: NA
V: TRBV6-5

DNA: TGTGCCAGCAGCTTCCGGGGGTCCTTTTTCAACACCGGGGAGCTGTTTTTT
CDR3: CASSFRGSFFNTGELFF
size: once
J: TRBJ2-2
D: NA
V: TRBV7-9

DNA: TGTGCCAGTAGTATTTCGGGCACAGATACGCAGTATTTT
CDR3: CASSISGTDTQYF
size: many
J: TRBJ2-3
D: NA
V: TRBV19